This T cell receptor beta chain was retrieved from a study of response to subunit inactivated influenza vaccine. Each CDR3 protein gets one entry after TCRdb re-called the RT-PCR reads with MiXCR. The sample lists about 580,000 distinct CDR3 sequences, 12% to 15% occurring once. Broader study findings: With each seasonal influenza vaccination, the authors suggested, few new T cells are recruited.

On this clonotype: Its antigen is as yet unknown.

This CDR3 is built from 16 residues. With 3 bases clipped from V and 7 bases from J, the junction kept 14 bases outside the gene matches. The germline V gene has CDR1 LNHNV and CDR2 YYDKDF (reference sequence). This sequence was found in a man aged 45 to 65 who received an inactivated influenza vaccine. Sequences were derived from PBMCs from blood, sampled less than 13 days after vaccination. The chain links TRBV15 to TRBJ1-1; 7 bases are a match to TRBD1. This chain's CDR3 is CATSRDSTGWIGEAFF. The CDR3 nucleotides are TGTGCCACCAGCAGGGACTCGACAGGGTGGATCGGTGAAGCTTTCTTT.